This is a list of T cell receptor beta chains from one sample in a study of metastatic and nonmetastatic thyroid tumors. MiXCR re-clonotyped the PCR reads for TCRdb. There are tens of thousands of clones in the sample; 16% occur only once, and around 6.3% lies in the top ten. The sample comprised blood. Receptors were obtained from a male donor with papillary thyroid cancer or a benign thyroid nodule (not recorded which). Some clones in this sample may be carry-over from other donors' samples. Each CDR3 is given with its conserved first and last residue. The D gene is left open where the match is weak. The listing skips clone size in some rows; elsewhere it reads once, few, many or a size class.

abundance	v_gene	d_gene	j_gene	CDR3nt	CDR3aa
few	TRBV28	.	TRBJ1-1	TGTGCCAGCAGCGGACATTTTGAAGCTTTCTTT	CASSGHFEAFF
.	TRBV6-4	.	TRBJ2-1	TGTGCCAGCAGTGATCTTGGGGGAGACAATGAGCAGTTCTTC	CASSDLGGDNEQFF
many	TRBV20-1	TRBD2	TRBJ2-5	TGCAGTGCCGCGGCAGCGGGAGGCGTAGAGACCCAGTACTTC	CSAAAAGGVETQYF
few	TRBV12-3/TRBV12-4	.	TRBJ1-2	TGTGCCATCAGTTTGGGGCCACCTGGCTACACCTTC	CAISLGPPGYTF
medium-sized	TRBV28	TRBD2	TRBJ2-7	TGTGCCAGCAGTTCTGATCGTCTAGCGGGAGGCGCGGACGAGCAGTACTTC	CASSSDRLAGGADEQYF
.	TRBV6-2/TRBV6-3	.	TRBJ1-3	TGTGCCAGCAGTTACGAGGAGGCCTCTGGAAACACCATATATTTT	CASSYEEASGNTIYF
few	TRBV6-2/TRBV6-3	.	TRBJ1-4	TGTGCCAGCAGGGGATCGGGGCTTCCTGAAAAACTGTTTTTT	CASRGSGLPEKLFF
.	TRBV24-1	TRBD1	TRBJ2-1	TGTGCCACCAGTGATATGGGACAGGGCAACAATGAGCAGTTCTTC	CATSDMGQGNNEQFF
few	TRBV7-2	.	TRBJ2-7	TGTGCCAGCAGTCCTACCCGTACTGAGCAGTACTTC	CASSPTRTEQYF
many	TRBV24-1	.	TRBJ2-3	TGTGCCACCAGTGGCAACACAGATACGCAGTATTTT	CATSGNTDTQYF
many	TRBV20-1	TRBD1	TRBJ2-3	TGCAGTGCCAGGCCGGGACAGGGCTTTTTAGATACGCAGTATTTT	CSARPGQGFLDTQYF
.	TRBV11-2	TRBD2	TRBJ2-7	TGTGCCAGCAGCTTGGGTCTCGGGACTAGCGACTTCTACGAGCAGTACTTC	CASSLGLGTSDFYEQYF
many	TRBV28	.	TRBJ1-5	TGTGCCAGCAGCGGGGGGAGGGGAGGCCAGCCCCAGCATTTT	CASSGGRGGQPQHF
many	TRBV2	.	TRBJ1-1	TGTGCCAGCACGGCCGGGGAGGGCACTGAAGCTTTCTTT	CASTAGEGTEAFF
medium-sized	TRBV13	.	TRBJ2-7	TGTGCCAGCAGCTCTGGGACGGGGAACTACGAGCAGTACTTC	CASSSGTGNYEQYF
many	TRBV28	TRBD1	TRBJ1-1	TGTGCCAGCAGACTCACAGGGGGATACGCTGAAGCTTTCTTT	CASRLTGGYAEAFF
many	TRBV14	.	TRBJ2-1	TGTGCCAGCAGCCAAGATTTACAGTACAATGAGCAGTTCTTC	CASSQDLQYNEQFF
many	TRBV6-5	.	TRBJ2-1	TGTGCCAGCAGTTACTCTCTAGGGGGCAATGAGCAGTTCTTC	CASSYSLGGNEQFF
.	TRBV28	.	TRBJ2-1	TGTGCCAGCAGTCCCGATCCAGGACGTAGGGGGAATGAGCAGTTCTTC	CASSPDPGRRGNEQFF
.	TRBV20-1	TRBD2	TRBJ2-3	TGCAGTGCTAGGAGAGGGCTAGCGGGAGAAGGGGGGATCGCAGATACGCAGTATTTT	CSARRGLAGEGGIADTQYF
.	TRBV7-3	.	TRBJ2-3	TGTGCCAGCAGCTATGGGGGCGGGGGAGATACGCAGTATTTT	CASSYGGGGDTQYF
few	TRBV6-5	TRBD1	TRBJ2-7	TGTGCCAGCAGTTACTCGCAGGGACAGTCCTACGAGCAGTACTTC	CASSYSQGQSYEQYF
medium-sized	TRBV28	.	TRBJ1-2	TGTGCCAGCAGTTCGGACACTTATGGCTACACCTTC	CASSSDTYGYTF
many	TRBV5-1	.	TRBJ2-5	TGCGCCAGCAGGACGATGGAGACCCAGTACTTC	CASRTMETQYF
.	TRBV7-6	.	TRBJ2-7	TGTGCCAGCAGCTTAAGAGAGACCTACGAGCAGTACTTC	CASSLRETYEQYF
many	TRBV27	TRBD2	TRBJ2-3	TGTGCCAGTCTTAGACTAGCAGGGCGCCCAGATACGCAGTATTTT	CASLRLAGRPDTQYF
medium-sized	TRBV27	.	TRBJ1-2	TGTGCCAGCAGTTTAAAGGGGTCCCGCGGCTACACCTTC	CASSLKGSRGYTF
many	TRBV9	.	TRBJ1-1	TGTGCCAGCAGCGAGTGGGGGGGAGGGTACGCTTTCTTT	CASSEWGGGYAFF
many	TRBV19	TRBD2	TRBJ2-5	TGTGCCAGTACCGCGTCGCGGGAGGGGGCCCAAGAGACCCAGTACTTC	CASTASREGAQETQYF
many	TRBV6-4	TRBD1	TRBJ1-1	TGTGCCAGCAGTCGAGACAGGGGGAGATTCACTGAAGCTTTCTTT	CASSRDRGRFTEAFF
many	TRBV6-1	TRBD2	TRBJ2-7	TGTGCCAGCAGTGCGCTAGCGGACCATGGGGAGCAGTACTTC	CASSALADHGEQYF
many	TRBV20-1	TRBD2	TRBJ2-1	TGCAGTGCTAGAGACACCGGGACTAGCGGGAGGGAGGGTGAGCAGTTCTTC	CSARDTGTSGREGEQFF
.	TRBV20-1	TRBD2	TRBJ2-5	TGCAGCACTGCCCCTAGGACTAGCGGGAGAAGGTGGGGGGATACCCAGTACTTC	CSTAPRTSGRRWGDTQYF
many	TRBV10-2	.	TRBJ2-3	TGCGCCAGCACCGAGCTGGCGGGATCCACAGATACGCAGTATTTT	CASTELAGSTDTQYF
many	TRBV11-2	.	TRBJ2-2	TGTGCCAGCAGCTTTGCCCTCGGTGGGGAGCTGTTTTTT	CASSFALGGELFF
few	TRBV6-2/TRBV6-3	.	TRBJ1-4	TGTGCCAGCAGTGAGGGCGGGGGCCTAAATGAAAAACTGTTTTTT	CASSEGGGLNEKLFF